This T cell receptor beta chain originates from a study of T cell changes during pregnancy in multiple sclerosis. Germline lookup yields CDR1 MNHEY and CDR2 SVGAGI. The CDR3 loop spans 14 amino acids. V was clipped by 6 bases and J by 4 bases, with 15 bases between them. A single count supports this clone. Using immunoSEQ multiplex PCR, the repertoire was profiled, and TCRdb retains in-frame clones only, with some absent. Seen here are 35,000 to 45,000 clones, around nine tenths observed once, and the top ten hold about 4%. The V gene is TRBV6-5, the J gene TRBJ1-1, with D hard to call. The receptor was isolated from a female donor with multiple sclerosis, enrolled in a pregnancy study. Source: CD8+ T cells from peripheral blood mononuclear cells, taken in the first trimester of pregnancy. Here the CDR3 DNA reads TGTGCCAGCAGCCACGGCACAGAGTTCACTGAAGCTTTCTTT. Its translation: CASSHGTEFTEAFF.